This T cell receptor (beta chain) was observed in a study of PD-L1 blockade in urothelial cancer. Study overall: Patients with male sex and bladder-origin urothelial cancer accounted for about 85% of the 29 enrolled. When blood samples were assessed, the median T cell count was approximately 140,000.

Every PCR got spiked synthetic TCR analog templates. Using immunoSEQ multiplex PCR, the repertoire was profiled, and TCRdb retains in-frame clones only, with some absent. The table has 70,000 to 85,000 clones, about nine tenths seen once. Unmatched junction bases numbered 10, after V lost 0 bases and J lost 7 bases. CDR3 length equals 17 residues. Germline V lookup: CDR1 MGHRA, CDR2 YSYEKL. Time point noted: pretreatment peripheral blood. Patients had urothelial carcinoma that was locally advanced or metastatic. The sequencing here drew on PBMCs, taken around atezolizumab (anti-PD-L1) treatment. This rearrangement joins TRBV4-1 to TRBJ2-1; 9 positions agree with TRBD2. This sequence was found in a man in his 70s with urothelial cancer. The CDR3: CASSQDGGGRAWNEQFF. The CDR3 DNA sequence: TGCGCCAGCAGCCAAGATGGGGGCGGGAGGGCGTGGAATGAGCAGTTCTTC.